This is a list of T cell receptor beta chains from one sample in a study of identical twins. TCRdb recomputed calls from the 5' RACE reads with MiXCR, one row per CDR3 protein. The sample lists more than 400,000 distinct CDR3 sequences; approximately 16% were seen once. In addition, the sample was reused for a study of yellow fever vaccine responses in identical twins.

The sequenced sample was CD4+ T cells sorted from blood. The receptor source for this set is a woman aged 18-29 years in good health. The CDR3 runs from the conserved cysteine through the conserved F or W. D genes are given only for firm matches. Only some rows state a clone size, as once, few, many or a class for expanded clones.

D: TRBD2
J: TRBJ2-1
size: few
V: TRBV5-1
DNA: TGCGCCAGCAGCTCGGGGGGATCAGGTCGAAATGAGCAGTTCTTC
CDR3: CASSSGGSGRNEQFF

D: TRBD2
J: TRBJ2-1
size: .
V: TRBV10-3
DNA: TGTGCCATCAGGACCGGGACTAGCGGGGGGATCAACAATGAGCAGTTCTTC
CDR3: CAIRTGTSGGINNEQFF

D: TRBD1
J: TRBJ2-1
size: few
V: TRBV5-1
DNA: TGCGCCAGCAGCTTGGTCCCGACAGGGGGAACCTACAATGAGCAGTTCTTC
CDR3: CASSLVPTGGTYNEQFF

D: .
J: TRBJ1-2
size: few
V: TRBV5-1
DNA: TGCGCCAGCAGCCCCCCTGGTTCGGATAACTATGGCTACACCTTC
CDR3: CASSPPGSDNYGYTF

D: TRBD1
J: TRBJ1-5
size: few
V: TRBV3-1
DNA: TGTGCCAGCAGCTATGGGACAGAGAATCAGCCCCAGCATTTT
CDR3: CASSYGTENQPQHF

D: .
J: TRBJ2-7
size: .
V: TRBV29-1
DNA: TGCAGCGTTGAAGTAAACAGGGATGACGAGCAGTACTTC
CDR3: CSVEVNRDDEQYF

D: TRBD1
J: TRBJ2-1
size: few
V: TRBV3-1
DNA: TGTGCCAGCAGATACTCAGGGGGAAACAATGAGCAGTTCTTC
CDR3: CASRYSGGNNEQFF

D: .
J: TRBJ2-3
size: few
V: TRBV20-1
DNA: TGCAGTGCTAACCCCCTGAATCCAGATACGCAGTATTTT
CDR3: CSANPLNPDTQYF

D: TRBD2
J: TRBJ2-5
size: few
V: TRBV6-2/TRBV6-3
DNA: TGTGCCAGCGCCCACCCGACTAGCGGGAGGGCTCAAGAGACCCAGTACTTC
CDR3: CASAHPTSGRAQETQYF

D: TRBD2
J: TRBJ2-1
size: .
V: TRBV7-9
DNA: TGTGCCAGCAGCCGGCTGAGCGGGAGTGGATACAATGAGCAGTTCTTC
CDR3: CASSRLSGSGYNEQFF